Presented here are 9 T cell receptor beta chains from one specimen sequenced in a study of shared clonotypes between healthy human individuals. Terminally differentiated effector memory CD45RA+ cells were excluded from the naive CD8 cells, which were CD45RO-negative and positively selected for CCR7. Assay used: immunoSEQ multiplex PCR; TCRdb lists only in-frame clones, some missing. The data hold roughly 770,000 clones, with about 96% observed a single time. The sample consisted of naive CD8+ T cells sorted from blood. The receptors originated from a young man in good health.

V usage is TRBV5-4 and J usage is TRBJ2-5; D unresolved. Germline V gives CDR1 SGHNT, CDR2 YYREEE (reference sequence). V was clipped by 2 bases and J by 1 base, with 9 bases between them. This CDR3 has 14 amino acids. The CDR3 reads CASSLGQVQETQYF. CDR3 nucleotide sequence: TGTGCCAGCAGCTTAGGGCAAGTCCAAGAGACCCAGTACTTC.

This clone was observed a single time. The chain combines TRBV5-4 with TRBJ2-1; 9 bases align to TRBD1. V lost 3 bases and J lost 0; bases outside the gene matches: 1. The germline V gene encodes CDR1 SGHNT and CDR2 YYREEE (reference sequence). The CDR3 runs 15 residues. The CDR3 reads CASSWDRDSYNEQFF. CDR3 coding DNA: TGTGCCAGCAGCTGGGACAGGGACTCCTACAATGAGCAGTTCTTC.

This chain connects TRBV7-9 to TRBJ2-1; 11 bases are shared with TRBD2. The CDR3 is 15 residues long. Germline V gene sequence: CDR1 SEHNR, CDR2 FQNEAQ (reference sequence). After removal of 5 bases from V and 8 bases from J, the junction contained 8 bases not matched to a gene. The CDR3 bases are TGTGCCAGCAGCCTAACTAGCGGGAGCCTCTATGAGCAGTTCTTC. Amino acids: CASSLTSGSLYEQFF.

The CDR3: CASSLVAEGSHEQYF. CDR3 sequence (DNA): TGTGCCAGCAGCTTGGTCGCCGAAGGATCGCACGAGCAGTACTTC. The chain joins TRBV13 to TRBJ2-7, with D unresolved. Trimming cost V 3 bases and J 5 bases, with 17 bases left between them. Germline V lookup: CDR1 PRHDT, CDR2 FYEKMQ (reference sequence). The CDR3 sequence is 15 residues long. The full variable domain, with the rest looked up from reference TRBV13 and TRBJ2-7, is AAGVIQSPRHLIKEKRETATLKCYPIPRHDTVYWYQQGPGQDPQFLISFYEKMQSDKGSIPDRFSAQQFSDYHSELNMSSLELGDSALYFCASSLVAEGSHEQYFGPGTRLTVT.

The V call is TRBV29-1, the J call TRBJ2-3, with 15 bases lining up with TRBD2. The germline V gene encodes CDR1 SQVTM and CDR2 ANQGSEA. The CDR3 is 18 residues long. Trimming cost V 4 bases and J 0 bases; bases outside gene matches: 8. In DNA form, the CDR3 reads TGCAGCGTTGTTGGACTAGCGGGAGGGCCCTCTAGCACAGATACGCAGTATTTT. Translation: CSVVGLAGGPSSTDTQYF.

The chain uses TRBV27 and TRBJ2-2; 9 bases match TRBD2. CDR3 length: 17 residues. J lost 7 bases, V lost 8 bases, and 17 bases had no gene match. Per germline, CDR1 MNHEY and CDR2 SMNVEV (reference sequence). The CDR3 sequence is CASQSPHSGRGGGELFF. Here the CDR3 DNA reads TGTGCCAGCCAGTCTCCCCATAGCGGGAGAGGTGGCGGGGAGCTGTTTTTT.

The CDR3 DNA is TGTGCCAGCAGTTACGCCGGGTCAGGGGCGTACCAGCCCCAGCATTTT. Protein sequence: CASSYAGSGAYQPQHF. This sequence joins TRBV28 and TRBJ1-5; weak D call: TRBD1 (6 bases). CDR1 is MDHEN and CDR2 is SYDVKM in the germline V gene. Deletions cut 4 bases from V and 7 bases from J, with 20 bases between. This CDR3 has 16 amino acids.

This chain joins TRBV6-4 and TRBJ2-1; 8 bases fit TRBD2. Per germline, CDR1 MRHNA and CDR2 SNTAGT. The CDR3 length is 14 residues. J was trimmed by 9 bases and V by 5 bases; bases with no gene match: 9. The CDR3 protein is CASSRLAGGGEQFF. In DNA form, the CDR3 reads TGTGCCAGCAGTAGGCTAGCGGGCGGAGGTGAGCAGTTCTTC.

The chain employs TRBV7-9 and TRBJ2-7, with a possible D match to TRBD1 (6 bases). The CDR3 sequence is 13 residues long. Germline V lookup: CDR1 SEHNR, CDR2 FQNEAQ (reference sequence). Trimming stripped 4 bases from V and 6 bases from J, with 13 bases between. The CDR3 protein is CASSSPQGIEQYF. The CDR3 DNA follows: TGTGCCAGCAGCTCCCCTCAGGGGATCGAGCAGTACTTC.